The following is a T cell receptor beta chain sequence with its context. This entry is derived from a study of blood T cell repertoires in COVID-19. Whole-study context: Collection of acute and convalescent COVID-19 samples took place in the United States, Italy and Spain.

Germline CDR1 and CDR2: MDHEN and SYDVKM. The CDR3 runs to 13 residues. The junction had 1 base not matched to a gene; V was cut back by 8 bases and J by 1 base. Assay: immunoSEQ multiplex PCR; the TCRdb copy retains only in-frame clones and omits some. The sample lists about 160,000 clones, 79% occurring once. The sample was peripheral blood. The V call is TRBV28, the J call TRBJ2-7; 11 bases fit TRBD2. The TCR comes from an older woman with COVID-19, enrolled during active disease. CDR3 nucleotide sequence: TGTGCCAGCGGGACTAGCGGTTCCTACGAGCAGTACTTC. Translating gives CASGTSGSYEQYF.